A selection of T cell receptor beta chains follows, all from one sample in a study of vaccination effects on CD4 cells after COVID-19. The assay was immunoSEQ multiplex PCR, and TCRdb's table has in-frame clones only and misses some. The data hold about 30,000 clones, with roughly 60% observed a single time. These TCRs' antigens remain unknown. Source: CD4+ T cells from PBMCs cultured without peptide, taken before COVID-19 vaccination. These TCRs come from a human donor who received a COVID-19 vaccine. The CDR3 runs from the conserved cysteine through the conserved F or W. A D gene is named only where the DNA matches it firmly. The listing skips clone size in some rows; elsewhere it reads once, few, many or a size class.

CDR3aa: CASRPPGLAGSGEQFF
CDR3nt: TGTGCCAGCAGGCCTCCGGGACTAGCGGGATCTGGTGAGCAGTTCTTC
j_gene: TRBJ2-1
abundance: -
d_gene: TRBD2
v_gene: TRBV13

CDR3aa: CASSRQGGVTEAFF
CDR3nt: TGTGCCAGCAGCAGACAGGGGGGCGTAACTGAAGCTTTCTTT
j_gene: TRBJ1-1
abundance: -
d_gene: TRBD1
v_gene: TRBV7-9

CDR3aa: CASSWGTINGEQFF
CDR3nt: TGTGCCAGCAGTTGGGGGACTATTAATGGTGAGCAGTTCTTC
j_gene: TRBJ2-1
abundance: -
d_gene: TRBD2
v_gene: TRBV9

CDR3aa: CASSYTASYNEQFF
CDR3nt: TGTGCCAGCAGTTACACTGCCAGCTACAATGAGCAGTTCTTC
j_gene: TRBJ2-1
abundance: -
d_gene: -
v_gene: TRBV6-5

CDR3aa: CASISGQPGDTQYF
CDR3nt: TGTGCCAGCATCTCGGGACAGCCAGGGGATACGCAGTATTTT
j_gene: TRBJ2-3
abundance: -
d_gene: TRBD1
v_gene: TRBV6-5

CDR3aa: CASSQDRGGPYNEQFF
CDR3nt: TGTGCCAGCAGCCAAGATCGGGGGGGGCCCTACAATGAGCAGTTCTTC
j_gene: TRBJ2-1
abundance: -
d_gene: TRBD2
v_gene: TRBV4-2

CDR3aa: CASSETDAGAYEQYF
CDR3nt: TGTGCCAGCAGTGAGACCGATGCGGGGGCCTACGAGCAGTACTTC
j_gene: TRBJ2-7
abundance: -
d_gene: TRBD2
v_gene: TRBV6-1

CDR3aa: CASSQQGATTETQYF
CDR3nt: TGCGCCAGCAGTCAACAGGGGGCGACTACGGAGACCCAGTACTTC
j_gene: TRBJ2-5
abundance: -
d_gene: TRBD1
v_gene: TRBV5-1

CDR3aa: CASSTDRVTGNTIYF
CDR3nt: TGTGCCAGCAGTACAGACAGGGTAACTGGAAACACCATATATTTT
j_gene: TRBJ1-3
abundance: -
d_gene: TRBD1
v_gene: TRBV6-6

CDR3aa: CAISERTGGQSYNEQFF
CDR3nt: TGTGCCATCAGTGAGCGGACAGGGGGCCAGTCCTACAATGAGCAGTTCTTC
j_gene: TRBJ2-1
abundance: -
d_gene: TRBD1
v_gene: TRBV10-3

CDR3aa: CASSWAQGGGVYNEQFF
CDR3nt: TGCGCCAGCAGCTGGGCGCAGGGTGGGGGGGTATACAATGAGCAGTTCTTC
j_gene: TRBJ2-1
abundance: -
d_gene: TRBD2
v_gene: TRBV5-1

CDR3aa: CSAGTDREQFF
CDR3nt: TGCAGTGCAGGGACGGATCGTGAGCAGTTCTTC
j_gene: TRBJ2-1
abundance: -
d_gene: -
v_gene: TRBV29-1

CDR3aa: CASSPTRGGEKLFF
CDR3nt: TGTGCCAGCTCACCAACAAGGGGAGGAGAAAAACTGTTTTTT
j_gene: TRBJ1-4
abundance: -
d_gene: -
v_gene: TRBV18

CDR3aa: CASSLAVDTGTPLHF
CDR3nt: TGTGCCAGCAGCTTGGCTGTTGATACAGGGACACCCCTCCACTTT
j_gene: TRBJ1-6
abundance: few
d_gene: -
v_gene: TRBV5-4

CDR3aa: CASSLGGGGPYERQYF
CDR3nt: TGCGCCAGCAGCTTGGGGGGGGGAGGGCCCTACGAGCGGCAGTACTTC
j_gene: TRBJ2-7
abundance: -
d_gene: TRBD2
v_gene: TRBV5-1

CDR3aa: CATSLGSEGYTF
CDR3nt: TGTGCCACCAGTTTGGGGTCGGAGGGCTACACCTTC
j_gene: TRBJ1-2
abundance: -
d_gene: -
v_gene: TRBV24-1

CDR3aa: CASSLTIQGSYNEQFF
CDR3nt: TGCGCCAGCAGCTTAACGATACAGGGCTCCTACAATGAGCAGTTCTTC
j_gene: TRBJ2-1
abundance: -
d_gene: -
v_gene: TRBV5-1

CDR3aa: CASSPRLEQFF
CDR3nt: TGTGCCAGCAGTCCCAGACTTGAGCAGTTCTTC
j_gene: TRBJ2-1
abundance: -
d_gene: -
v_gene: TRBV12-3/TRBV12-4

CDR3aa: CASSPRDSPFSGNTIYF
CDR3nt: TGTGCCAGCAGCCCCCGGGACAGCCCCTTCTCTGGAAACACCATATATTTT
j_gene: TRBJ1-3
abundance: -
d_gene: TRBD1
v_gene: TRBV5-4

CDR3aa: CASSAGGTGANVLTF
CDR3nt: TGTGCCAGCTCGGCAGGGGGGACTGGGGCCAACGTCCTGACTTTC
j_gene: TRBJ2-6
abundance: few
d_gene: -
v_gene: TRBV11-3

CDR3aa: CASSPNRDTATGELFF
CDR3nt: TGTGCCAGCAGCCCAAACCGGGACACGGCGACCGGGGAGCTGTTTTTT
j_gene: TRBJ2-2
abundance: -
d_gene: -
v_gene: TRBV7-8

CDR3aa: CASGLDRGEKLFF
CDR3nt: TGTGCTAGTGGCTTGGACAGGGGGGAAAAACTGTTTTTT
j_gene: TRBJ1-4
abundance: -
d_gene: TRBD1
v_gene: TRBV12-5

CDR3aa: CASWSQSRANQPQHF
CDR3nt: TGTGCCAGCTGGAGTCAGTCTCGGGCCAATCAGCCCCAGCATTTT
j_gene: TRBJ1-5
abundance: -
d_gene: -
v_gene: TRBV6-5

CDR3aa: CASSLVSLDTQYF
CDR3nt: TGTGCCAGCAGCTTAGTATCGTTGGATACGCAGTATTTT
j_gene: TRBJ2-3
abundance: -
d_gene: -
v_gene: TRBV7-2

CDR3aa: CASSYTSGGASDTQYF
CDR3nt: TGTGCCAGCAGTTACACCAGCGGGGGGGCCTCAGATACGCAGTATTTT
j_gene: TRBJ2-3
abundance: -
d_gene: TRBD2
v_gene: TRBV6-5

CDR3aa: CATRPAGFHTDTQYF
CDR3nt: TGTGCCACCCGACCAGCGGGGTTCCACACAGATACGCAGTATTTT
j_gene: TRBJ2-3
abundance: -
d_gene: TRBD2
v_gene: TRBV2

CDR3aa: CASSYRDRGYEQYF
CDR3nt: TGTGCCAGCAGTTACCGGGACAGGGGCTACGAGCAGTACTTC
j_gene: TRBJ2-7
abundance: -
d_gene: TRBD1
v_gene: TRBV6-5

CDR3aa: CATHGGTGELFF
CDR3nt: TGTGCCACCCACGGGGGCACCGGGGAGCTGTTTTTT
j_gene: TRBJ2-2
abundance: -
d_gene: -
v_gene: TRBV18

CDR3aa: CASSSTGGGGGEQYF
CDR3nt: TGTGCCAGCAGCTCAACAGGGGGCGGAGGTGGCGAGCAGTACTTC
j_gene: TRBJ2-7
abundance: -
d_gene: TRBD1
v_gene: TRBV6-2/TRBV6-3

CDR3aa: CARREAGSPLHF
CDR3nt: TGTGCCCGACGAGAGGCGGGGTCACCCCTCCACTTT
j_gene: TRBJ1-6
abundance: few
d_gene: -
v_gene: TRBV30

CDR3aa: CASSLNSGTEGYTF
CDR3nt: TGTGCCAGCAGCCTCAATTCGGGCACAGAAGGCTACACCTTC
j_gene: TRBJ1-2
abundance: -
d_gene: -
v_gene: TRBV16

CDR3aa: CASSSGQKTEAFF
CDR3nt: TGTGCCAGCAGTTCTGGACAGAAAACTGAAGCTTTCTTT
j_gene: TRBJ1-1
abundance: few
d_gene: -
v_gene: TRBV28

CDR3aa: CASSLLVQGSDTQYF
CDR3nt: TGTGCCAGCAGCTTACTGGTTCAGGGGTCCGATACGCAGTATTTT
j_gene: TRBJ2-3
abundance: -
d_gene: -
v_gene: TRBV11-2

CDR3aa: CASSQDGRVGNIQYF
CDR3nt: TGCGCCAGCAGCCAAGATGGGAGGGTGGGGAACATTCAGTACTTC
j_gene: TRBJ2-4
abundance: -
d_gene: TRBD2
v_gene: TRBV4-1

CDR3aa: CASSLVGWGTSGNNEQFF
CDR3nt: TGTGCCAGCAGCTTAGTGGGGTGGGGGACTAGCGGCAACAATGAGCAGTTCTTC
j_gene: TRBJ2-1
abundance: -
d_gene: TRBD2
v_gene: TRBV11-2

CDR3aa: CASSSGTGPYEQYF
CDR3nt: TGTGCCAGCAGCTCCGGGACAGGGCCCTACGAGCAGTACTTC
j_gene: TRBJ2-7
abundance: -
d_gene: TRBD1
v_gene: TRBV7-2

CDR3aa: CASGLHKYEQYF
CDR3nt: TGTGCCAGCGGCCTACATAAATACGAGCAGTACTTC
j_gene: TRBJ2-7
abundance: few
d_gene: -
v_gene: TRBV27

CDR3aa: CASSSGEFSVRGEQFF
CDR3nt: TGCGCCAGCAGCTCGGGGGAGTTCTCGGTAAGAGGTGAGCAGTTCTTC
j_gene: TRBJ2-1
abundance: few
d_gene: -
v_gene: TRBV5-1

CDR3aa: CASSQDNSPSYNSPLHF
CDR3nt: TGCGCCAGCAGCCAAGATAACAGCCCCTCCTATAATTCACCCCTCCACTTT
j_gene: TRBJ1-6
abundance: -
d_gene: -
v_gene: TRBV4-1

CDR3aa: CASSRHSTDTQYF
CDR3nt: TGTGCCAGCTCACGCCACAGCACAGATACGCAGTATTTT
j_gene: TRBJ2-3
abundance: -
d_gene: -
v_gene: TRBV18

CDR3aa: CASRRAVGNYGYTF
CDR3nt: TGTGCCAGCAGAAGGGCTGTCGGTAACTATGGCTACACCTTC
j_gene: TRBJ1-2
abundance: few
d_gene: -
v_gene: TRBV5-4

CDR3aa: CASSAGLARYEQYF
CDR3nt: TGTGCCAGCAGTGCGGGACTAGCGCGTTACGAGCAGTACTTC
j_gene: TRBJ2-7
abundance: few
d_gene: TRBD2
v_gene: TRBV2

CDR3aa: CASSYSGGGRNYGYTF
CDR3nt: TGTGCCAGCAGTTACTCGGGTGGGGGACGCAACTATGGCTACACCTTC
j_gene: TRBJ1-2
abundance: -
d_gene: -
v_gene: TRBV6-5

CDR3aa: CASSELAGGYNEQFF
CDR3nt: TGTGCCAGCAGTGAGCTAGCGGGGGGTTACAATGAGCAGTTCTTC
j_gene: TRBJ2-1
abundance: -
d_gene: TRBD2
v_gene: TRBV6-4

CDR3aa: CASSKQGNTEAFF
CDR3nt: TGTGCCAGCAGTAAGCAGGGCAACACTGAAGCTTTCTTT
j_gene: TRBJ1-1
abundance: -
d_gene: -
v_gene: TRBV27

CDR3aa: CSVSGYVTEAFF
CDR3nt: TGCAGCGTTTCAGGCTACGTGACTGAAGCTTTCTTT
j_gene: TRBJ1-1
abundance: -
d_gene: -
v_gene: TRBV29-1

CDR3aa: CASSGRTTDTQYF
CDR3nt: TGTGCCAGCAGTGGACGGACCACAGATACGCAGTATTTT
j_gene: TRBJ2-3
abundance: few
d_gene: -
v_gene: TRBV2

CDR3aa: CASSLGQGDEAFF
CDR3nt: TGCGCCAGCAGCTTGGGACAGGGGGACGAAGCTTTCTTT
j_gene: TRBJ1-1
abundance: -
d_gene: TRBD1
v_gene: TRBV5-1

CDR3aa: CASSDGSGGHYGYTF
CDR3nt: TGTGCCAGCAGTGACGGGTCAGGGGGTCACTATGGCTACACCTTC
j_gene: TRBJ1-2
abundance: -
d_gene: TRBD1
v_gene: TRBV6-4

CDR3aa: CASSHVRGGLYEQYF
CDR3nt: TGTGCCAGCAGCCATGTAAGGGGGGGGCTCTACGAGCAGTACTTC
j_gene: TRBJ2-7
abundance: -
d_gene: -
v_gene: TRBV3-1/TRBV3-2

CDR3aa: CASSLRGLRSGNTIYF
CDR3nt: TGTGCCAGCAGCTTAAGGGGTCTGCGATCTGGAAACACCATATATTTT
j_gene: TRBJ1-3
abundance: -
d_gene: -
v_gene: TRBV13

CDR3aa: CASSVVGQGKTGELFF
CDR3nt: TGTGCCAGCAGCGTAGTGGGACAGGGTAAAACCGGGGAGCTGTTTTTT
j_gene: TRBJ2-2
abundance: -
d_gene: TRBD1
v_gene: TRBV9

CDR3aa: CARSCTYEQYF
CDR3nt: TGTGCCAGAAGCTGTACCTACGAGCAGTACTTC
j_gene: TRBJ2-7
abundance: -
d_gene: -
v_gene: TRBV5-3

CDR3aa: CASSSQGVRYEQYF
CDR3nt: TGTGCCAGCTCATCCCAGGGTGTTAGGTACGAGCAGTACTTC
j_gene: TRBJ2-7
abundance: -
d_gene: -
v_gene: TRBV18